This T cell receptor beta chain was recorded in a study of spatial heterogeneity in lung cancer. The time point is: blood at routine non-recurrence follow-up after resection. Whole RNA obtained from tumor, nontumor lung or frozen PBMC underwent sequencing without sorting. Germline V CDR1 and CDR2: SGHNT, YYREEE (reference sequence). The CDR3 has 14 amino acids. V was cut by 0 bases and J by 4 bases, with 7 bases left in between. One entry per CDR3 protein results from TCRdb running MiXCR on the 5' RACE reads. Here the sample spans 23,000 or so distinct CDR3 sequences, around 9.6% being singletons. This clonotype was counted at least ten times.

This TCR derives from a male donor with early-stage non-small cell lung cancer. Here the sequenced sample was PBMCs, taken at follow-up. The chain uses TRBV5-4 and TRBJ1-4, with D possibly being TRBD1 (6 bases). CDR3 sequence: CASSLGQDNEKLFF. Written as DNA, the CDR3 is TGTGCCAGCAGCTTGGGACAGGATAATGAAAAACTGTTTTTT.